These 26 T cell receptor beta chains were all obtained from the same sample, sequenced in a study of blood T cells in healthy people across ages. A second PCR, run for about 6 to 11 cycles, used a sample-barcoded 5' primer plus a J-beta primer mix. TCRdb fed the 5' RACE reads into MiXCR, producing one record per CDR3 protein. Here the sample spans about a million distinct CDR3 sequences, 30% to 40% being singletons. Sequencing was done on a sample of blood. These TCRs come from a man aged 18-30 years in good health.

This chain links TRBV7-8 with TRBJ2-2; possible D gene TRBD1, 6 bases. Trimming pared 1 base from V and 4 bases from J, leaving 13 bases between. Per germline, CDR1 SGHVS and CDR2 FQNEAQ. The CDR3 extends over 16 amino acids. CDR3 region: CASSLDREKTTGELFF. The CDR3 nucleotides are TGTGCCAGCAGCTTAGACAGGGAAAAGACCACCGGGGAGCTGTTTTTT.

This chain connects TRBV4-3 to TRBJ1-2; D ambiguous. The germline V gene has CDR1 LGHNA and CDR2 YSLEER. The V end lost 0 bases, the J end lost 6 bases, and 14 bases lay between the germline ends. The CDR3 is made up of 15 amino acids. For the CDR3, the DNA is TGCGCCAGCAGCCAAGATTGGCAGACCAACGATGGCTACACCTTC. Translation: CASSQDWQTNDGYTF.

The table lists this clonotype with a few counts. This chain connects TRBV11-2 to TRBJ2-3; D unclear. From germline, CDR1 is SGHAT and CDR2 FQNNGV. The CDR3 is 14 residues long. The V and J ends lost 1 base and 5 bases respectively, with 10 bases between them. The CDR3 is CASSLATLKDTQYF. The CDR3 bases are TGTGCCAGCAGCTTAGCTACCTTGAAAGATACGCAGTATTTT.

The rearrangement links TRBV12-3 or TRBV12-4 to TRBJ2-7; the D is unclear. V shed 8 bases and J shed 7 bases, with 15 bases lying between them. The CDR3 is 12 amino acids. The DNA of the CDR3 is TGTGCCAGCCACTTAGGATACAATGAGCAGTACTTC. Protein sequence: CASHLGYNEQYF.

This clonotype was recorded once. V usage is TRBV14 and J usage is TRBJ2-2; 8 positions match TRBD1. J lost 6 bases, V lost 1 base, and 1 base had no gene match. The CDR3 runs 14 residues. The germline V gene has CDR1 SGHDN and CDR2 FVKESK. This CDR3 reads CASSQGRGPGELFF. The CDR3 DNA is TGTGCCAGCAGCCAAGGCAGGGGGCCCGGGGAGCTGTTTTTT.

This rearrangement joins TRBV11-1 to TRBJ2-5; D gene ambiguous. The CDR3 is 15 residues long. The ends were cut back, 3 bases at V and 5 bases at J, with 16 bases in the middle. Germline CDR1 SGHAT, CDR2 FQDESV (reference sequence). CDR3 in amino acids: CASSLGRLNMETQYF. CDR3 sequence (DNA): TGTGCCAGCAGCTTGGGCCGCCTAAACATGGAGACCCAGTACTTC.

This chain connects TRBV27 to TRBJ2-1; unclear D gene. The DNA end lines up better with TRBJ2-7; the J call may be wrong. This CDR3 spans 14 amino acids. The V gene's germline CDR1 is MNHEY and CDR2 SMNVEV (reference sequence). This CDR3 is CASSLSIGYNEQYF. CDR3 DNA sequence: TGTGCCAGCAGTTTATCGATCGGGTACAATGAGCAGTACTTC.

J is TRBJ2-5 and V is TRBV6-1; D is ambiguous. CDR1 is MNHNS, CDR2 SASEGT, per germline. Deletions cut 1 base from V and 10 bases from J, with 4 bases between. The CDR3 spans 10 residues. Here the CDR3 reads CASSEVGQYF. CDR3 bases: TGTGCCAGCAGTGAAGTGGGCCAGTACTTC.

This clonotype has more than one count but fewer than ten. The V gene is TRBV9, the J gene TRBJ1-2; no firm D call. V was trimmed by 2 bases and J by 5 bases, leaving 16 bases between them. CDR1 is SGDLS, CDR2 YYNGEE, per germline. The CDR3 is 15 amino acids. The CDR3 coding sequence is TGTGCCAGCAGCGTTCAGGCGGCAGGCGATTATGGCTACACCTTC. Protein: CASSVQAAGDYGYTF. Full variable domain (missing parts from reference TRBV9 and TRBJ1-2): DSGVTQTPKHLITATGQRVTLRCSPRSGDLSVYWYQQSLDQGLQFLIQYYNGEERAKGNILERFSAQQFPDLHSELNLSSLELGDSALYFCASSVQAAGDYGYTFGSGTRLTVV.

As concerns this clonotype: A much larger clone lies one base from this, so it may be a read error. J is TRBJ1-1 and V is TRBV15; D possibly corresponds to TRBD1 (5 bases). Trimming stripped 4 bases from V and 1 base from J, with 13 bases between. Germline V CDR1 and CDR2: LNHNV, YYDKDF (reference sequence). This CDR3 spans 15 amino acids. The CDR3 nucleotides read TGTGCCACCAGCAAACAGGTGGTCGGGAACACTGAAGCTTTCTTT. Its translation is CATSKQVVGNTEAFF.

The chain couples TRBV25-1 to TRBJ2-3; weak D call: TRBD2 (6 bases). This CDR3 comprises 17 residues. V lost 3 bases to trimming and J lost 3 bases, with 19 bases between them. The germline gives CDR1 MGHDK, CDR2 SYGVNS. In DNA, the CDR3 is TGTGCCAGCAGTGAGGGTCGACTAGATTTCATAACAGATACGCAGTATTTT. Translation: CASSEGRLDFITDTQYF.

This clonotype has just a few counts. The chain employs TRBV7-3 and TRBJ2-3; 8 nucleotides agree with TRBD2. There are 17 residues in the CDR3. V trimming: 1 base; J trimming: 2 bases; junction bases outside the gene matches: 8. CDR1 is SGHTA, CDR2 FQGTGA, per germline. The CDR3 DNA reads as TGTGCCAGCAGCTTAAGTTTCCGGGGGGGAGACACAGATACGCAGTATTTT. This sequence encodes CASSLSFRGGDTDTQYF. Full variable domain (outside the CDR3, taken from reference TRBV7-3 and TRBJ2-3): GAGVSQTPSNKVTEKGKYVELRCDPISGHTALYWYRQSLGQGPEFLIYFQGTGAADDSGLPNDRFFAVRPEGSVSTLKIQRTERGDSAVYLCASSLSFRGGDTDTQYFGPGTRLTVL.

The V and J genes are TRBV7-2 and TRBJ2-7, with 13 bases lining up with TRBD2. Looked up from germline, CDR1 is SGHTA and CDR2 is FQGNSA. The ends lost 5 bases at V and 5 bases at J; junction bases unmatched: 12. The CDR3 runs 17 residues. The CDR3 loop is CASSRNHRTSGGDEQYF. In nucleotides, the CDR3 is TGTGCCAGCAGCCGCAATCATAGGACTAGCGGGGGCGACGAGCAGTACTTC. Together with reference TRBV7-2 and TRBJ2-7, the CDR3 gives the full variable domain: GAGVSQSPSNKVTEKGKDVELRCDPISGHTALYWYRQSLGQGLEFLIYFQGNSAPDKSGLPSDRFSAERTGGSVSTLTIQRTQQEDSAVYLCASSRNHRTSGGDEQYFGPGTRLTVT.

In this sample, this clonotype turned up a few times. The J gene is TRBJ2-1, the V gene TRBV6-1, with D possibly matching TRBD2 (5 bases). Germline V gene data show CDR1 as MNHNS and CDR2 as SASEGT. The ends were cut back, 7 bases at V and 0 bases at J, with 10 bases in the middle. The CDR3 loop spans 14 amino acids. The CDR3 DNA sequence: TGTGCCAGCATTGTAGGGAGCTCCTACAATGAGCAGTTCTTC. Protein sequence: CASIVGSSYNEQFF.

The count of this clonotype is one. This chain connects TRBV4-1 to TRBJ1-1; 9 nucleotides align to TRBD1. This CDR3 spans 18 amino acids. From germline, CDR1 is MGHRA and CDR2 YSYEKL. The trim removed 4 bases at V and 4 bases at J, leaving 16 bases unmatched. CDR3 bases: TGCGCCAGCAGCCCTCCAGGGGATGGGACAGGGTCTCGCACTGAAGCTTTCTTT. Its translation: CASSPPGDGTGSRTEAFF.

This clonotype was detected only a few times. The chain recombines TRBV3-1 with TRBJ1-1, with D perhaps matching TRBD1 (5 bases). Between the trimmed V and J ends, which lost 1 base and 2 bases, there was a span of 8 bases. Germline assignment: CDR1 LGHDT and CDR2 YNNKEL (reference sequence). There are 14 residues in the CDR3. The CDR3 DNA follows: TGTGCCAGCAGCCAAGGTAGGGGTAACACTGAAGCTTTCTTT. It codes for CASSQGRGNTEAFF. Combining the CDR3 with reference TRBV3-1 and TRBJ1-1 gives the whole variable domain DTAVSQTPKYLVTQMGNDKSIKCEQNLGHDTMYWYKQDSKKFLKIMFSYNNKELIINETVPNRFSPKSPDKAHLNLHINSLELGDSAVYFCASSQGRGNTEAFFGQGTRLTVV.

This chain connects TRBV20-1 to TRBJ2-3; unclear D gene. Germline CDR1 reads DFQATT; CDR2 reads SNEGSKA (reference sequence). V lost 3 bases to trimming and J lost 3 bases, with 10 bases between them. This CDR3 has 13 amino acids. This chain's CDR3 is CSASSQPTDTQYF. In DNA, the CDR3 is TGCAGTGCTAGTTCGCAGCCTACAGATACGCAGTATTTT.

CDR3 DNA: TGTGCCAGCACCTTGGACAGGAACACTGAAGCTTTCTTT. It encodes CASTLDRNTEAFF. The chain recombines TRBV7-2 with TRBJ1-1, with a weak D call TRBD1 (6 bases). The CDR3 loop spans 13 amino acids. Germline values: CDR1 SGHTA, CDR2 FQGNSA. V shed 7 bases and J shed 1 base, with 10 bases lying between them.

This sequence joins TRBV15 and TRBJ1-4; D gene uncertain. This CDR3 has 18 amino acids. V lost 0 bases, J lost 2 bases, and 16 bases lay in between. Germline V gene data show CDR1 as LNHNV and CDR2 as YYDKDF (reference sequence). Here the CDR3 DNA reads TGTGCCACCAGCAGAGAAATAGGTGGGAGAGTGACTAATGAAAAACTGTTTTTT. This gives the protein CATSREIGGRVTNEKLFF.

The V gene is TRBV7-3, the J gene TRBJ1-2; D is ambiguous. Germline-derived CDR1 and CDR2 are SGHTA and FQGTGA. Trimming stripped 2 bases from V and 0 bases from J, with 10 bases between. The CDR3 spans 15 residues. The CDR3 protein is CASSLGAAPNYGYTF. The CDR3 coding sequence is TGTGCCAGCAGCTTAGGCGCGGCTCCTAACTATGGCTACACCTTC.

V and J are TRBV4-1 and TRBJ1-6; no reliable D call. V lost 0 bases to trimming and J lost 10 bases, with 10 bases between them. There are 14 residues in the CDR3. Germline V gene sequence: CDR1 MGHRA, CDR2 YSYEKL. CDR3 in amino acids: CASSQETRLSPLHF. The CDR3 DNA reads TGCGCCAGCAGCCAAGAGACGCGGTTATCACCCCTCCACTTT.

The table lists this clonotype with a count of one. One end of the junction fails to match germline, which may point to a read error. J is TRBJ1-2 and V is TRBV4-3; 7 bases align to TRBD1. The germline V gene has CDR1 LGHNA and CDR2 YSLEER. This CDR3 has 15 residues. The CDR3 nucleotides are TGCGCCGGCAGCCACGAGACAGGGAGCAACTATGGCTACACCTTC. Its translation is CAGSHETGSNYGYTF.

V usage is TRBV12-3 or TRBV12-4 and J usage is TRBJ2-1; the match to TRBD2 covers 10 bases. This CDR3 has 16 amino acids. J lost 2 bases, V lost 6 bases, and 7 bases had no gene match. CDR3 nucleotides: TGTGCCAGCAGCCCCACTAGCGGGGCAACCTACAATGAGCAGTTCTTC. This sequence encodes CASSPTSGATYNEQFF.

This clonotype was picked up a small number of times. The J gene is TRBJ1-1, the V gene TRBV9; TRBD1 agrees at 9 bases. This CDR3 is built from 14 residues. The junction had 6 bases not matched to a gene; V was cut back by 4 bases and J by 5 bases. CDR1 and CDR2 (germline): SGDLS, YYNGEE. The CDR3 DNA follows: TGTGCCAGCAGCACCCGGACAGGGGAGACTGAAGCTTTCTTT. Its protein product is CASSTRTGETEAFF.

This clonotype was seen more than once but under ten times. The J gene is TRBJ2-3, the V gene TRBV10-3, with unresolved D. This CDR3 region has 16 residues. Germline loops: CDR1 ENHRY, CDR2 SYGVKD. V was trimmed by 2 bases and J by 4 bases, leaving 16 bases between them. The CDR3 DNA reads TGTGCCATCAGTGAGCCAAATGGGCTAGACCCAGATACGCAGTATTTT. This gives the protein CAISEPNGLDPDTQYF.

In nucleotides, the CDR3 is TGTGCCAGCAACAACCACAGAGCAACTAATGAAAAACTGTTTTTT. It is translated as CASNNHRATNEKLFF. J is TRBJ1-4 and V is TRBV7-9; no clear D gene. Germline loops: CDR1 SEHNR, CDR2 FQNEAQ (reference sequence). This CDR3 has 15 amino acids. Deletions cut 7 bases from V and 0 bases from J, with 12 bases between. Using reference TRBV7-9 and TRBJ1-4 for the parts outside the CDR3, the full variable domain is DTGVSQNPRHKITKRGQNVTFRCDPISEHNRLYWYRQTLGQGPEFLTYFQNEAQLEKSRLLSDRFSAERPKGSFSTLEIQRTEQGDSAMYLCASNNHRATNEKLFFGSGTQLSVL.